Following are 5 T cell receptor beta chains from one sample sequenced in a study of blood T cell repertoires in COVID-19. The assay was immunoSEQ multiplex PCR, and TCRdb's table has in-frame clones only and misses some. The sample yields 200,000 to 300,000 clones, nearly 90% seen once. The sequenced sample consisted of peripheral blood. The receptors were gathered from a man between 18 and 35 years old with active or convalescent COVID-19.

The chain has TRBV6-6 and TRBJ1-4; 11 bases line up with TRBD1. V was clipped by 6 bases and J by 14 bases; unmatched bases: 17. CDR1 is MNHNY and CDR2 is SVGAGI in the germline V gene (reference sequence). The CDR3 totals 16 residues. The chain's CDR3 is CASRPSDRGRWGRLFF. CDR3 coding DNA: TGTGCCAGCAGACCATCGGACAGGGGGCGATGGGGTCGTCTGTTTTTT.

The chain joins TRBV18 to TRBJ2-2, with 7 bases lining up with TRBD1. In germline, CDR1 is KGHSH, CDR2 LQKENI. V was clipped by 2 bases and J by 3 bases; unmatched bases: 0. The length of the CDR3 is 14 residues. CDR3 in DNA: TGTGCCAGCTCACCAGGGACAGACACCGGGGAGCTGTTTTTT. Encoded protein: CASSPGTDTGELFF.

This chain joins TRBV4-3 and TRBJ2-4, with D tentatively TRBD1 (5 bases). The CDR3 is 15 amino acids. Germline CDR1 is LGHNA and CDR2 is YSLEER. The V end was cut by 4 bases, the J end by 8 bases, with 18 bases between. CDR3 coding DNA: TGCGCCAGCAGCCGAACCCTCCAAGGCAGGGACATTCAGTACTTC. Its protein is CASSRTLQGRDIQYF.

This clone was seen a single time. J is TRBJ2-5 and V is TRBV6-2 or TRBV6-3; 9 bases line up with TRBD1. J was trimmed by 2 bases and V by 6 bases; bases with no gene match: 10. The CDR3 has 16 amino acids. Germline assignment: CDR1 MNHEY and CDR2 SVGEGT. DNA of the CDR3: TGTGCCAGCAGCCCCCGGACAGGGGTAGGGCAAGAGACCCAGTACTTC. Amino acids: CASSPRTGVGQETQYF.

This clone is a singleton in its sample. The V and J genes are TRBV2 and TRBJ1-5, with D perhaps TRBD1 (6 bases). The length of the CDR3 is 14 residues. Germline V lookup: CDR1 SNHLY, CDR2 FYNNEI. V was cut by 2 bases and J by 6 bases, with 11 bases left in between. CDR3 residues: CASSEPGVSQPQHF. The CDR3 DNA follows: TGTGCCAGCAGTGAACCAGGGGTGAGTCAGCCCCAGCATTTT.